This TCR beta chain comes out of a study of blood T cell repertoires in COVID-19 (dated by TCRdb to 2020 to 2022). Regarding the research as a whole: The collaborator samples originated in the United States, Italy and Spain and spanned the acute and convalescent phases of COVID-19. The repertoires were released in a freely available public database intended as a resource for research on the immune response to SARS-CoV-2. Subjects who had been exposed to COVID-19, were actively infected with it, or had recovered from it provided the deeply sampled blood TCRbeta repertoires that made up the dataset. Nearly every sample came with metadata listing a de-identified subject ID, COVID-19 status, age in years and sex. Where available, HLA class I and class II types were taken from metadata supplied by the sample provider and were not determined by assay-based typing. The prospective study material was composed of cDNA or gDNA derived from T cells, B-cell-depleted T cells, or PBMCs. Samples were obtained from the ongoing ImmuneRACE study (first 160 participants) and from 1,254 subjects provided by 6 global collaborators.

The investigation overall reported the following: The quantity of clinical and demographic metadata differed by source and by participant and was supplied without curation.

Each collaborating institution followed its own protocols to collect whole blood in K2EDTA tubes. For TCRbeta analysis, collaborators shipped samples as frozen whole blood, isolated PBMCs, or DNA extracted from either of those sample types. The count of this clone is one. Its antigen is unknown. Qualities for individual bases were not recorded, and no much larger clone is one base off. V is shortened by 4 bases, J by 9 bases, and the region joining them spans 14 bases. Counted from cysteine to phenylalanine, this CDR3 has 14 amino acids. Solely the CDR3 DNA is kept, with 42 bases framed from the first base. CDR1 and CDR2 are drawn from the germline V gene (reference sequence): SGHNT, YYREEE. The immunoSEQ Assay, a bias-controlled multiplex PCR, was used to amplify TCRbeta CDR3 regions from genomic DNA. Regarding the original processing steps: The number of nucleated cells in each sample was estimated by amplification of reference gene primers within the assay. Sequence reads were collapsed and filtered to measure the absolute abundance of every unique TCRbeta CDR3 rearrangement. Productive Simpson clonality was computed per sample as the square root of Simpson's diversity index over productive rearrangements. Drawn from immuneACCESS, this table holds only the in-frame rearrangements with V and J called that TCRdb kept. Clones are partly lost; checked studies trace under half to an unresolved V gene and leave the rest unexplained. V and J calls and clone size are as listed in that table; D and trimming were resolved from the DNA. The sample records fewer than 200,000 clones, around 87% of which are singletons. The top ten clones comprise roughly 2.5% of the sample.

This TCR was sampled from a man aged 35-49 years with active or convalescent COVID-19. What was sequenced was peripheral blood. The V gene is TRBV5-4 and the J gene is TRBJ1-6, and perhaps TRBD1 as D gene, on 6 matching bases. The DNA reads TGTGCCAGCAGCCTTGGACAGCTTAGTTCACCCCTCCACTTT. The encoded protein is CASSLGQLSSPLHF.